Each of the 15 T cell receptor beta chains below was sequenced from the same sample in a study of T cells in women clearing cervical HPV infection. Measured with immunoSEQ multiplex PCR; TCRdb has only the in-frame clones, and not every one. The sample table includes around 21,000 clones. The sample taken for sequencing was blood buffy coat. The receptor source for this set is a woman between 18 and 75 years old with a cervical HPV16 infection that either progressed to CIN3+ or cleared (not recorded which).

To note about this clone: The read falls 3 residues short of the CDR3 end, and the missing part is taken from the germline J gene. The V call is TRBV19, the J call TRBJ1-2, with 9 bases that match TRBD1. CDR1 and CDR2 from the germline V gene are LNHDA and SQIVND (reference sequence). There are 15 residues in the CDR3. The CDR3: CASSTWDRAGNDYTF. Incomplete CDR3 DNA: TGTGCCAGTAGTACGTGGGACAGGGCGGGCAATGAC.

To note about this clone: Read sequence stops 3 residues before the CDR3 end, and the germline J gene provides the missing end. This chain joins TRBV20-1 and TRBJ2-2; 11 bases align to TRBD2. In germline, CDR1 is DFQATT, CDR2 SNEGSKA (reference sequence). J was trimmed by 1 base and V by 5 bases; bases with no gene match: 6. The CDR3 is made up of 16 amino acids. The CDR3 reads CSARTSGLQNTGELFF. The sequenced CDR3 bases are TGCAGTGCTCGGACTAGCGGGCTTCAGAACACCGGGGAG.

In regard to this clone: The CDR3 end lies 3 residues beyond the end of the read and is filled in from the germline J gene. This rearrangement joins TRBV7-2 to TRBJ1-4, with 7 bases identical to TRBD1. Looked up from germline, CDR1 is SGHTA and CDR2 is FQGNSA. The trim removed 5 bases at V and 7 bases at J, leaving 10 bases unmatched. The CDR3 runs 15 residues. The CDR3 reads CASSTITTGPEKLFF. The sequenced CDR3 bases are TGTGCCAGCAGCACAATAACGACAGGGCCTGAAAAA.

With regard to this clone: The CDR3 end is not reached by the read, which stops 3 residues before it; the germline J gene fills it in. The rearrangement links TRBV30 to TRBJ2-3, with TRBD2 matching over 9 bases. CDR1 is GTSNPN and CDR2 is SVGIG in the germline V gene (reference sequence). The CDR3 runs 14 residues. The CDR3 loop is CAWSLSGSLGTQYF. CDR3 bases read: TGTGCCTGGTCACTTAGCGGGAGTTTGGGGACG.

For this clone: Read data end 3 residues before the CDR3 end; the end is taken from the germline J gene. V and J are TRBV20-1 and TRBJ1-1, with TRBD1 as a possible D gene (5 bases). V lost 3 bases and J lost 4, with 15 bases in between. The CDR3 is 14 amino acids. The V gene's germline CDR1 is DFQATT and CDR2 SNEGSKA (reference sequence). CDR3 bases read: TGCAGTGCTAGGGAGACAGAACGAAGCACTGAA. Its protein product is CSARETERSTE. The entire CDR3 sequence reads CSARETERSTEAFF.

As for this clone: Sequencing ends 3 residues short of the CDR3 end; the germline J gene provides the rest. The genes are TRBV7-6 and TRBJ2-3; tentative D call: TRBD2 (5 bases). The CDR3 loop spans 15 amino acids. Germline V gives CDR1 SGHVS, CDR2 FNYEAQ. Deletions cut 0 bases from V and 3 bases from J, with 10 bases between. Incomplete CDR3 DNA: TGTGCCAGCAGCTTAGCGGCCCGGGGAACAGATACG. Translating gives CASSLAARGTDT. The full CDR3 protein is CASSLAARGTDTQYF.

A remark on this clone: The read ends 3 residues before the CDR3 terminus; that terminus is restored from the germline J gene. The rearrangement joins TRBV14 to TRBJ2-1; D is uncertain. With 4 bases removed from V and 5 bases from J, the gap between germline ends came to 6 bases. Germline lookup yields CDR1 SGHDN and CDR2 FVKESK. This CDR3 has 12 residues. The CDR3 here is CASSPRNNEQFF. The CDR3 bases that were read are TGTGCCAGCAGCCCTAGGAACAATGAG.

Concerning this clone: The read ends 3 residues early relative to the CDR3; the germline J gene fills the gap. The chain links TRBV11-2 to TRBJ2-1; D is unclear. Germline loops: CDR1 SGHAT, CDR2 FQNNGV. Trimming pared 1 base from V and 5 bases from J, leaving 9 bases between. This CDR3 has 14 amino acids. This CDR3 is CASSLVGPDNEQFF. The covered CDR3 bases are TGTGCCAGCAGCTTAGTAGGGCCTGACAATGAG.

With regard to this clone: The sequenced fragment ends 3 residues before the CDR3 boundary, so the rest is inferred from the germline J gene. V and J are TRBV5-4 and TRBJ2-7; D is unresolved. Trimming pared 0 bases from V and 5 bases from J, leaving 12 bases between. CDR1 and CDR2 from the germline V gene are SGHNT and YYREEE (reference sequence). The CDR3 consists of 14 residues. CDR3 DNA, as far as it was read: TGTGCCAGCAGCTTGGAAGGTGTACGCAACGAG. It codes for CASSLEGVRNE. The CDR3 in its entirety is CASSLEGVRNEQYF.

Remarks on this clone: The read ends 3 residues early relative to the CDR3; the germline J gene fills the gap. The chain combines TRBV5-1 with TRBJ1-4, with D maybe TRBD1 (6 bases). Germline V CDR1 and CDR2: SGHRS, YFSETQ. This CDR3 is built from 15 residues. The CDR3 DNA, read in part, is TGCGCCAGCAGCTTGGCCGGGACATGGGATTCACCA. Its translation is CASSLAGTWDSP. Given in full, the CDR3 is CASSLAGTWDSPLFF.

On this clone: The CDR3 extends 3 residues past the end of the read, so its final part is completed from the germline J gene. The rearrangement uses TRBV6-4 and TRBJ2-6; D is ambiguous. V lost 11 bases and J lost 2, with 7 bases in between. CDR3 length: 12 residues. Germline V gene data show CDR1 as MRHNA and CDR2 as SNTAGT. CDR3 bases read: TGTGCCCCCAGTCCTGGGGCCAACGTC. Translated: CAPSPGANV. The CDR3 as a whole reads CAPSPGANVLTF.

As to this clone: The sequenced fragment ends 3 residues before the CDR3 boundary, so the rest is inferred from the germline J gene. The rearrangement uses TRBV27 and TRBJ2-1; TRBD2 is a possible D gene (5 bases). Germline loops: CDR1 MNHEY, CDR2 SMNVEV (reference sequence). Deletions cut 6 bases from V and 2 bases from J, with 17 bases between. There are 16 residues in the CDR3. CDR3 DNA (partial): TGTGCCAGCAGCCCCGGGCGCGCGGGCGCCTACAATGAG. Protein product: CASSPGRAGAYNE. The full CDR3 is CASSPGRAGAYNEQFF.

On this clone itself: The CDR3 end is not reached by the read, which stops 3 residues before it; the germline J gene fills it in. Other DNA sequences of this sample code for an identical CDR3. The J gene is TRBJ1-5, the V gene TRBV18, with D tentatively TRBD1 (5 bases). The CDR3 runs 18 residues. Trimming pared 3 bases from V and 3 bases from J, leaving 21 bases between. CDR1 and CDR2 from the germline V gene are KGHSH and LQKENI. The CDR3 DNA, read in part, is TGTGCCAGCTCACCTCTACCCGTCGGGGGGGGAACCAATCAGCCC. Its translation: CASSPLPVGGGTNQP. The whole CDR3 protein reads CASSPLPVGGGTNQPQHF. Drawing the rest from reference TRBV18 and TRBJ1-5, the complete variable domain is NAGVMQNPRHLVRRRGQEARLRCSPMKGHSHVYWYRQLPEEGLKFMVYLQKENIIDESGMPKERFSAEFPKEGPSILRIQQVVRGDSAAYFCASSPLPVGGGTNQPQHFGDGTRLSIL.

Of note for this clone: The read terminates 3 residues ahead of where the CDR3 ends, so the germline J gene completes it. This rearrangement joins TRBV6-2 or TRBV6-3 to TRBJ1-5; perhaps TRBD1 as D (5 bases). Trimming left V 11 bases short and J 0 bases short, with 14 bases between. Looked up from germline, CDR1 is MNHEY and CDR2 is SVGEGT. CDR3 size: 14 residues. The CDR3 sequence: CAAAGTHSNQPQHF. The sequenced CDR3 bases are TGTGCCGCAGCGGGGACCCATAGCAATCAGCCC.

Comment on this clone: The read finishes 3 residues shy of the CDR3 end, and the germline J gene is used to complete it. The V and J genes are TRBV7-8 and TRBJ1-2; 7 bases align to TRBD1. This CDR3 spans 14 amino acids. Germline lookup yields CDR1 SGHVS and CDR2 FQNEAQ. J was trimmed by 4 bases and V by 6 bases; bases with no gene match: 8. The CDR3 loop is CASRRLDRAYGYTF. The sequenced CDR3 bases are TGTGCCAGCAGACGGCTAGACAGGGCCTATGGC.